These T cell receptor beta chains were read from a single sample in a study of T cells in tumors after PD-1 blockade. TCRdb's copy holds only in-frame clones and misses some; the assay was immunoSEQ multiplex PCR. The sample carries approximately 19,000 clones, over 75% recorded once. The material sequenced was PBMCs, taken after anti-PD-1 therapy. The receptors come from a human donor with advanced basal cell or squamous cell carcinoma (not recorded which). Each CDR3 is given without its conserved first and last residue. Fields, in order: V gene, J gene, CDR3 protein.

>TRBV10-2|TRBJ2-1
ASSRGHEQF
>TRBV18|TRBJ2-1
ASSPVGLAGGDEQF
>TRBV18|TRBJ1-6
ASSPISDSPLH
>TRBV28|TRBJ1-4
ASSPPRLTYNEKLF
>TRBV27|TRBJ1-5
ASSRTGTGVIQPQH
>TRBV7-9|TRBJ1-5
ASSSTDSNQPQH
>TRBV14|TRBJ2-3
ASSQGFTSGSTDTQY
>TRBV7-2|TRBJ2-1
ASSYKSGRAERNEQF
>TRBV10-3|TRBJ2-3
AISEVWGGSTDTQY
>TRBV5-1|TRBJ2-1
ASSLELAAVNEQF
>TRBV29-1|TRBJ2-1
SVGISGSRNEQF
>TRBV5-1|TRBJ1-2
ASSFGTVGYGYT
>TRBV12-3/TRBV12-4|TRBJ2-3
ASSFQLPDTQY
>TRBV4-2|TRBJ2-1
ASSQERAGDLYNEQF
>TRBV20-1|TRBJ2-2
SALGGGELF
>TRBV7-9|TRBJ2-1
ASSVMATEQF
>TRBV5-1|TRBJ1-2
ASSLGQLANYGYT
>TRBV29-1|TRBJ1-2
SATGGYGYT
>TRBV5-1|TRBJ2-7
ASSHDRVSSYEQY
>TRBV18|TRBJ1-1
ASSPPLRNRVKNTEAF
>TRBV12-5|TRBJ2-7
ASGLHSWEQY
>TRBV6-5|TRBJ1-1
ASRDRGDNTEAF
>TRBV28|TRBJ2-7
ASSPPQGYEQY
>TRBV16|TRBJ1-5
ASSQSSGRQPQH
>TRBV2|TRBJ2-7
ASSLGVNEQY
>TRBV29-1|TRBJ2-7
SVEDRENSYEQY
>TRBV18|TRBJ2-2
ASSAFTGELF
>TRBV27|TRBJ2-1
ASSFVSYNEQF
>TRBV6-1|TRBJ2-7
ASSDGTEVPYEQY
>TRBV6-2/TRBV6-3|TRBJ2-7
ASSTLAGGRSNEQY
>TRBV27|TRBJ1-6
ASSPRLVTGSASPLH
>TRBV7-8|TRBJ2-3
ASSSRAGQPTDTQY
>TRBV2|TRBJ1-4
ASVTGTANEKLF
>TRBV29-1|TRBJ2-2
SVERPGMDTGELF
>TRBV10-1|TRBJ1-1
ASSEDGATEAF
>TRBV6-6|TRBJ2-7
ASSRPWPASYEQY
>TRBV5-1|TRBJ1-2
ASSRGEYGYT
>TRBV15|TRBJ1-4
ATSRDLGLANEKLF
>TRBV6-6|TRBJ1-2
ASTTGRGSDYGYT
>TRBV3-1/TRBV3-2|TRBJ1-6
ASSLTGGWNSPLH
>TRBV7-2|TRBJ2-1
ASSYGRNNEQF
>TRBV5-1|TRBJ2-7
ASSLDRESYEQY
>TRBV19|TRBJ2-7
ASSTGLADTYEQY
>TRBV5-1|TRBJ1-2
ASSLTIEGGYT
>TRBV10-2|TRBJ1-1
ASSEQGAFTEAF
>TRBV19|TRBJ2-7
ASSITSGSEQY
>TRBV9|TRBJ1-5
ASSVGLLSNQPQH
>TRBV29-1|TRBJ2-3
SVEDPDQRGPLTDTQY
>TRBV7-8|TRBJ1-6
ASSLVYFDSQTSPLH
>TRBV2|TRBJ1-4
ASRKPGTAYNEKLF
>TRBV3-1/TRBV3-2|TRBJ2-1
ASSQGGQSGRTNEQF
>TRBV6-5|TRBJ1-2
ASTQGHGYT
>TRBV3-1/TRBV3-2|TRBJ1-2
ASSQSGGRNYGYT
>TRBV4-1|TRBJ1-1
ASSSQFHGYTEAF
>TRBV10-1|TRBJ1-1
AQGEAF